The 10 T cell receptor beta chains given below trace back to one sample, sequenced in a study of blood T cell repertoires in COVID-19. TCRdb's copy holds only in-frame clones and misses some; the assay was immunoSEQ multiplex PCR. Of approximately 97,000 clones in the sample, about 85% are singletons; the top ten hold over 2%. The sequenced material came from peripheral blood. The receptor source for this set is a man aged 50 to 59 with active COVID-19.

The gene calls are TRBV6-6 and TRBJ2-5; 10 bases agree with TRBD1. V gave up 1 base and J gave up 5 bases; unmatched junction bases: 4. Germline CDR1 is MNHNY and CDR2 is SVGAGI (reference sequence). The CDR3 has 15 amino acids. The CDR3 protein is CASSYYRTGGETQYF. The CDR3 DNA sequence: TGTGCCAGCAGTTACTATCGGACAGGGGGGGAGACCCAGTACTTC.

The J gene is TRBJ1-4, the V gene TRBV2, with a possible D match to TRBD1 (6 bases). Looked up from germline, CDR1 is SNHLY and CDR2 is FYNNEI. V shed 6 bases and J shed 1 base, with 6 bases lying between them. The CDR3 is 13 residues long. CDR3 nucleotides: TGTGCCAGCAGCAGGGGAACTAATGAAAAACTGTTTTTT. Translation: CASSRGTNEKLFF.

The V and J genes are TRBV27 and TRBJ2-6; D perhaps matches TRBD1 (5 bases). This CDR3 has 16 amino acids. The germline V and J ends were trimmed by 6 bases and 0 bases, with 12 bases remaining between them. The V gene's germline CDR1 is MNHEY and CDR2 SMNVEV (reference sequence). CDR3 sequence reads: CASSRTRVSGANVLTF. The CDR3 nucleotides are TGTGCCAGCAGCCGGACACGAGTCTCTGGGGCCAACGTCCTGACTTTC.

The V call is TRBV7-3, the J call TRBJ2-1; 8 bases agree with TRBD1. Trimming removed 5 bases from V and 12 bases from J; junction bases left unmatched: 6. Looked up from germline, CDR1 is SGHTA and CDR2 is FQGTGA. This CDR3 has 12 residues. CDR3 in amino acids: CASSHTGTGQFF. The CDR3 DNA reads as TGTGCCAGCAGCCACACCGGGACAGGGCAGTTCTTC.

CDR3 residues: CASSPGQLHKEDTQYF. The CDR3 region has the DNA TGTGCCAGCAGCCCAGGACAATTGCACAAGGAGGATACGCAGTATTTT. The gene calls are TRBV11-3 and TRBJ2-3; D possibly corresponds to TRBD1 (5 bases). V lost 5 bases, J lost 6 bases, and 21 bases lay in between. This CDR3 comprises 16 residues. CDR1 SGHNT and CDR2 YENEEA come from the germline V gene.

The rearrangement links TRBV7-2 to TRBJ2-1; TRBD2 agrees at 8 bases. This CDR3 region has 15 residues. V was pared by 5 bases and J by 2 bases, with 5 bases of the junction left unmatched. From germline, CDR1 is SGHTA and CDR2 FQGNSA. The CDR3: CASSPYSGAYNEQFF. The CDR3, as DNA: TGTGCCAGCAGCCCGTATAGCGGGGCCTACAATGAGCAGTTCTTC.

This clone was picked up a small number of times. This chain joins TRBV2 and TRBJ1-5; TRBD1 agrees at 10 bases. The V gene end was trimmed by 6 bases and the J gene end by 4 bases; junction bases not matched to a gene: 6. The CDR3 is 15 residues long. Germline assignment: CDR1 SNHLY and CDR2 FYNNEI. The CDR3 sequence: CASRKDRGANQPQHF. The CDR3 DNA is TGTGCCAGCAGGAAGGACAGGGGGGCTAATCAGCCCCAGCATTTT.

The chain employs TRBV28 and TRBJ1-3, with 7 bases that match TRBD1. Germline assignment: CDR1 MDHEN and CDR2 SYDVKM. Trimming took 5 bases from V and 2 from J; bases not matched to a gene: 9. CDR3 length: 16 residues. DNA for the CDR3: TGTGCCAGCAGTCCCCAGGACAGGCCAACTGGAAACACCATATATTTT. Protein sequence: CASSPQDRPTGNTIYF. Complete variable domain (other parts from reference TRBV28 and TRBJ1-3): DVKVTQSSRYLVKRTGEKVFLECVQDMDHENMFWYRQDPGLGLRLIYFSYDVKMKEKGDIPEGYSVSREKKERFSLILESASTNQTSMYLCASSPQDRPTGNTIYFGEGSWLTVV.

The rearrangement links TRBV5-1 to TRBJ2-5; possibly TRBD1 for D (6 bases). Germline lookup yields CDR1 SGHRS and CDR2 YFSETQ. Between the trimmed V and J ends, which lost 4 bases and 4 bases, there was a span of 17 bases. This CDR3 has 15 amino acids. CDR3 amino acids: CASSPTPQGSETQYF. The CDR3 DNA reads as TGCGCCAGCAGCCCAACCCCACAGGGATCAGAGACCCAGTACTTC.

The chain links TRBV7-3 to TRBJ2-3, with 7 bases lining up with TRBD1. CDR3 length: 16 amino acids. Germline V gene lookup returns CDR1 SGHTA and CDR2 FQGTGA. Trimming at V came to 5 bases and at J to 0 bases, leaving 8 bases not matched to a gene. CDR3 in amino acids: CASSLSRGISTDTQYF. The CDR3 nucleotides read TGTGCCAGCAGCCTAAGCAGGGGGATCAGCACAGATACGCAGTATTTT.